This TCR beta chain was identified in a study of cytomegalovirus exposure and HLA in healthy donors. Points from the study as a whole: Immune exposure data for these donors was limited to CMV serostatus. Analysis was performed later, and it showed HLA-associated TCR beta chains to be more clonally expanded than equally common others. It was likely that a cluster of highly shared sequence variants was a sequencing artifact.

Vbeta (60) and Jbeta (13) primers were used in the PCR. Sequenced by immunoSEQ multiplex PCR; TCRdb stores in-frame clones only, minus some. The sample yields around 110,000 clones, 70% to 80% seen once. Donors were nominally healthy when sampled, though unrecorded immune exposures were likely. This clone was detected once. Its antigen is still unknown. The germline V gene has CDR1 SGHDT and CDR2 YYEEEE. Trimming pared 4 bases from V and 4 bases from J, leaving 11 bases between. The CDR3 has 13 residues. This clonotype was sampled from a man aged 25-40 years in good health and CMV-seropositive. Sequencing input: PBMCs. This rearrangement joins TRBV5-6 to TRBJ1-2; D is perhaps TRBD1 (6 bases). CDR3 in DNA: TGTGCCAGCAGCACTCCACAGGGCTATGGCTACACCTTC. Translated, it gives CASSTPQGYGYTF.